This record covers a single T cell receptor (beta chain). Assay version v3.0 of immunoSEQ was used, and it was run at survey level. Sequencing was intended to reach roughly 35,000-50,000 T-cell genomes per sample. TCRdb's copy holds only in-frame clones and misses some; the assay was immunoSEQ multiplex PCR. The table has under 30,000 clones, approximately 85% seen once; the top ten hold about 8.6%. CDR1 is PRHDT and CDR2 is FYEKMQ in the germline V gene (reference sequence). Trimming took 0 bases from V and 1 from J; bases not matched to a gene: 6. CDR3 length: 17 amino acids. There were roughly 0.9-11 million cryopreserved PBMC in the samples before DNA extraction. These data come from a study of long-term antiretroviral therapy in people with HIV. Looking at the study overall: The oldest specimens predate the 2015 immediate-ART recommendation by about a decade.

This sequence originates from a man aged 35-49 years with HIV. The starting material was unsorted PBMCs, obtained 3 years after starting antiretroviral therapy. The V and J genes are TRBV13 and TRBJ2-5; 9 nucleotides match TRBD2. CDR3 in amino acids: CASSLGFGGRAQETQYF. For the CDR3, the DNA is TGTGCCAGCAGCTTAGGTTTTGGCGGGAGGGCCCAAGAGACCCAGTACTTC. The whole variable domain, filled in from reference TRBV13 and TRBJ2-5, reads AAGVIQSPRHLIKEKRETATLKCYPIPRHDTVYWYQQGPGQDPQFLISFYEKMQSDKGSIPDRFSAQQFSDYHSELNMSSLELGDSALYFCASSLGFGGRAQETQYFGPGTRLLVL.